This T cell receptor beta chain appears in the sequencing data of a study of graft-versus-host responses after intestinal transplantation. Study summary: The recipients all started with anti-thymocyte globulin induction and then took tacrolimus and steroids for roughly 3 years. Study-wide results and caveats: Ileal or blood samples showed some GvH clones first, and such clones were also found in recipient marrow. Among circulating GvH clones, peak levels were associated with early post-transplant declines in HvG clones.

Notes on this clone: Its antigen is undetermined.

Method: immunoSEQ multiplex PCR; TCRdb's copy keeps in-frame clones and lacks some. The table includes fewer than 120,000 clones, just under 95% detected once. V lost 7 bases, J lost 3 bases, and 10 bases lay in between. CDR1 is MDHEN and CDR2 is SYDVKM in the germline V gene. The CDR3 totals 12 residues. The J gene is TRBJ2-7, the V gene TRBV28, with D maybe TRBD1 (5 bases). The sequenced sample was unstimulated CD8+ T cells sorted from spleen or lymph node cells, obtained before intestinal transplant. The sequence derives from a human donor who received an intestinal transplant. The CDR3 sequence is CASNQGFYEQYF. CDR3 DNA sequence: TGTGCCAGCAACCAGGGTTTCTACGAGCAGTACTTC.